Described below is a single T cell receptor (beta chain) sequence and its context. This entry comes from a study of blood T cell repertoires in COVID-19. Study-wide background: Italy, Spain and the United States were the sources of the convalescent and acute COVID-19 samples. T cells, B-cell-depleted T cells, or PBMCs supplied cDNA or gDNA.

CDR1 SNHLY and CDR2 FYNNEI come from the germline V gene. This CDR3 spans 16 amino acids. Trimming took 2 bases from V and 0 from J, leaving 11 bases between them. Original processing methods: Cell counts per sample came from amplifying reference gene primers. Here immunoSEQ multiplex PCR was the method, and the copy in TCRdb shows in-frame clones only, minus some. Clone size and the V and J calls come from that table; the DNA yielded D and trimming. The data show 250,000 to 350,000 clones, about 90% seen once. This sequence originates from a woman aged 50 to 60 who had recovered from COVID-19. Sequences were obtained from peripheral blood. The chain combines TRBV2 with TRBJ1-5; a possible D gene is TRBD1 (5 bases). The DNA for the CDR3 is TGTGCCAGCAGTGAACAGGGTGCCTTTAGCAATCAGCCCCAGCATTTT. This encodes CASSEQGAFSNQPQHF.